The 27 T cell receptor beta chains in this list originate from one sample, sequenced in a study of shared clonotypes between healthy human individuals. It was CD45RO-negative cells, positively selected for CCR7, that made up naive CD8 cells, with terminally differentiated effector memory CD45RA+ cells excluded. This table comes from immunoSEQ multiplex PCR, and its TCRdb copy is limited to in-frame clones, with some not included. The data contain about 2.2 million clones, 85% to 95% of them seen just once; the ten biggest clones take up roughly 1.8%. Sequencing input: naive CD8+ T cells from PBMCs. Every receptor here comes from a man between 18 and 35 years old in good health. Some clones in this sample may be carry-over from other donors' samples.

This rearrangement joins TRBV27 to TRBJ1-5; D gene unclear. Germline CDR1 and CDR2: MNHEY and SMNVEV (reference sequence). CDR3 length equals 13 residues. The germline V and J ends were trimmed by 6 bases and 9 bases, with 15 bases remaining between them. The CDR3 DNA is TGTGCCAGCAGCCGAGGGTCGTGGGGGCCCCAGCATTTT. It is translated as CASSRGSWGPQHF.

The chain carries TRBV7-3 and TRBJ2-3; 7 bases are a match to TRBD2. Germline V gene sequence: CDR1 SGHTA, CDR2 FQGTGA. V was clipped by 0 bases and J by 3 bases; unmatched bases: 3. CDR3 length equals 15 residues. The CDR3 here is CASSLTGGVTDTQYF. CDR3 DNA: TGTGCCAGCAGCTTAACGGGAGGGGTTACAGATACGCAGTATTTT.

This chain uses TRBV15 with TRBJ1-3; maybe TRBD1 (5 bases). This CDR3 has 17 residues. The ends were cut back, 0 bases at V and 7 bases at J, with 19 bases in the middle. CDR1 and CDR2 from the germline V gene are LNHNV and YYDKDF (reference sequence). The CDR3 DNA reads as TGTGCCACCAGCAGAGATCTGAGACAGACGAGTTTCAACACCATATATTTT. Residues: CATSRDLRQTSFNTIYF.

In this sample, this clone turned up once. CDR3 amino acids: CASSHGLAGKYYEQYF. As DNA, the CDR3 is TGCGCCAGCAGCCACGGACTAGCGGGAAAATACTACGAGCAGTACTTC. V usage is TRBV4-1 and J usage is TRBJ2-7; 12 bases agree with TRBD2. J was trimmed by 3 bases and V by 3 bases; bases with no gene match: 6. From germline, CDR1 is MGHRA and CDR2 YSYEKL. CDR3 size: 16 residues.

At least ten counts were recorded for this clone. The chain links TRBV5-1 to TRBJ2-7; perhaps D is TRBD1 or TRBD2 (7 bases each). Germline CDR1 and CDR2: SGHRS and YFSETQ. The V end lost 0 bases, the J end lost 2 bases, and 18 bases lay between the germline ends. The CDR3 consists of 17 residues. CDR3 nucleotides: TGCGCCAGCAGCTTGGTTTCCAGACAGGGAGGGGCCTACGAGCAGTACTTC. The encoded protein is CASSLVSRQGGAYEQYF.

J is TRBJ1-2 and V is TRBV19, with a weak D call TRBD1 (6 bases). The germline gives CDR1 LNHDA, CDR2 SQIVND (reference sequence). Between the trimmed V and J ends, which lost 7 bases and 6 bases, there was a span of 15 bases. CDR3 length equals 13 residues. Here the CDR3 reads CASIGGAGNGYTF. CDR3 coding DNA: TGTGCCAGTATCGGGGGCGCAGGGAATGGCTACACCTTC.

The gene calls are TRBV27 and TRBJ2-1; D not resolved. Germline V gene sequence: CDR1 MNHEY, CDR2 SMNVEV (reference sequence). Trimming cost V 0 bases and J 9 bases, with 6 bases left between them. This CDR3 comprises 12 residues. The CDR3 protein is CASSLSITEQFF. The CDR3 nucleotides read TGTGCCAGCAGTTTATCGATAACTGAGCAGTTCTTC.

The CDR3 bases are TGCGCCAGCAGCTGGATCCCAGGACAGGGGGAATCTGTCTTCCGGTTCTTC. The encoded protein is CASSWIPGQGESVFRFF. V and J are TRBV5-1 and TRBJ2-1, with TRBD1 identical over 10 bases. CDR1 and CDR2 from the germline V gene are SGHRS and YFSETQ. J was trimmed by 15 bases and V by 3 bases; bases with no gene match: 21. The CDR3 loop spans 17 amino acids.

In its sample, this clone was seen a few times. This chain links TRBV6-5 with TRBJ1-1, with D possibly being TRBD1 (5 bases). The germline V gene has CDR1 MNHEY and CDR2 SVGAGI. V was pared by 6 bases and J by 7 bases, with 9 bases between. CDR3 length equals 11 residues. Here the CDR3 reads CASRFGHEAFF. CDR3 nucleotides: TGTGCCAGCAGATTTGGACATGAAGCTTTCTTT.

The CDR3 coding sequence is TGTGCCAGCAGCTTAGCTAGCGACCCCCGGGAGCAGTTCTTC. Translated: CASSLASDPREQFF. The chain links TRBV13 to TRBJ2-1; perhaps TRBD2 as D (6 bases). There are 14 residues in the CDR3. Germline CDR1 reads PRHDT; CDR2 reads FYEKMQ (reference sequence). V lost 1 base and J 10 bases, leaving 14 bases between the germline ends.

V gene TRBV5-1 combines with J gene TRBJ1-5; the match to TRBD1 covers 8 bases. CDR3 size: 14 residues. The trim removed 0 bases at V and 6 bases at J, leaving 2 bases unmatched. CDR1 is SGHRS, CDR2 YFSETQ, per germline. The CDR3 protein is CASSLETGVQPQHF. The CDR3 coding sequence is TGCGCCAGCAGCTTGGAGACAGGGGTTCAGCCCCAGCATTTT.

The chain carries TRBV4-3 and TRBJ2-3, with D unclear. Germline V gives CDR1 LGHNA, CDR2 YSLEER. The CDR3 runs 12 residues. The ends were cut back, 0 bases at V and 6 bases at J, with 4 bases in the middle. Here the CDR3 DNA reads TGCGCCAGCAGCCAAGACGGGGATACGCAGTATTTT. Translating gives CASSQDGDTQYF.

This clone was seen a few times. This chain links TRBV30 with TRBJ1-1, with D hard to call. This CDR3 has 10 amino acids. Trimming removed 1 base from V and 8 bases from J, with 5 bases in between. CDR1 and CDR2 from the germline V gene are GTSNPN and SVGIG (reference sequence). The CDR3 protein is CAWSGREAFF. The CDR3 region has the DNA TGTGCCTGGAGTGGGAGAGAAGCTTTCTTT.

V gene TRBV28 combines with J gene TRBJ2-1; D remains unclear. V was clipped by 4 bases and J by 5 bases, with 15 bases between them. The CDR3 is made up of 15 amino acids. Germline V CDR1 and CDR2: MDHEN, SYDVKM. The CDR3 sequence: CASSWMEQPHNEQFF. The CDR3 region has the DNA TGTGCCAGCAGTTGGATGGAGCAGCCTCACAATGAGCAGTTCTTC.

V is TRBV9 and J is TRBJ2-1, with a tentative D call TRBD2 (5 bases). CDR3 length equals 19 residues. Looked up from germline, CDR1 is SGDLS and CDR2 is YYNGEE. Trimming pared 0 bases from V and 0 bases from J, leaving 19 bases between. CDR3 region: CASSVESLTRAGSYNEQFF. The DNA for the CDR3 is TGTGCCAGCAGCGTAGAATCTCTAACGCGGGCTGGCTCCTACAATGAGCAGTTCTTC.

This clone was observed a single time. The chain joins TRBV19 to TRBJ1-1; D is unclear. V dropped 5 bases and J dropped 0 bases, with 13 bases sitting between them. This CDR3 contains 15 residues. Per the germline V gene, CDR1 is LNHDA and CDR2 is SQIVND (reference sequence). Here the CDR3 reads CASSARTIMNTEAFF. In DNA form, the CDR3 reads TGTGCCAGTAGTGCCCGGACGATAATGAACACTGAAGCTTTCTTT.

This chain connects TRBV28 to TRBJ1-2, with 9 positions matching TRBD1. Germline CDR1 MDHEN, CDR2 SYDVKM. The V gene end was trimmed by 5 bases and the J gene end by 5 bases; junction bases not matched to a gene: 9. This CDR3 is 15 amino acids long. The CDR3 spells CASSPPGQGRYGYTF. CDR3 nucleotide sequence: TGTGCCAGCAGTCCGCCGGGACAGGGAAGATATGGCTACACCTTC.

To note about this clone: Other DNA sequences in the same sample also yield this CDR3. The chain links TRBV9 to TRBJ2-1; D ambiguous. V shed 0 bases and J shed 3 bases, with 10 bases lying between them. The CDR3 consists of 15 residues. Germline V CDR1 and CDR2: SGDLS, YYNGEE. The CDR3 DNA is TGTGCCAGCAGCGTAGAGGGCCTCAGCTACAATGAGCAGTTCTTC. This codes for CASSVEGLSYNEQFF.

V gene TRBV5-1 combines with J gene TRBJ2-7, with 7 nucleotides matching TRBD1. This CDR3 has 16 residues. Unmatched junction bases numbered 10, after V lost 1 base and J lost 3 bases. Germline CDR1 reads SGHRS; CDR2 reads YFSETQ. The CDR3 sequence: CASSLYPGQGDYEQYF. DNA for the CDR3: TGCGCCAGCAGCTTGTACCCTGGGCAGGGGGACTACGAGCAGTACTTC.

This chain connects TRBV5-4 to TRBJ2-3; D possibly corresponds to TRBD1 (6 bases). V was shortened by 3 bases and J by 1 base, with 15 bases between the two germline ends. The CDR3 length is 16 residues. The V gene's germline CDR1 is SGHNT and CDR2 YYREEE (reference sequence). This chain's CDR3 is CASSSGVGFGTDTQYF. CDR3 DNA: TGTGCCAGCAGCTCAGGGGTTGGATTCGGCACAGATACGCAGTATTTT.

The chain employs TRBV4-3 and TRBJ2-7; 9 positions agree with TRBD2. The CDR3 runs 16 residues. Germline V gene sequence: CDR1 LGHNA, CDR2 YSLEER. The junction had 7 bases not matched to a gene; V was cut back by 0 bases and J by 4 bases. CDR3 region: CASSQDGASGTYEQYF. The CDR3 region has the DNA TGCGCCAGCAGCCAAGATGGGGCTAGCGGGACTTACGAGCAGTACTTC.

As regards this clone: Distinct nucleotide sequences in the sample also encode this CDR3. The chain links TRBV27 to TRBJ2-7; D is unresolved. Trimming left V 3 bases short and J 2 bases short, with 8 bases between. The germline gives CDR1 MNHEY, CDR2 SMNVEV (reference sequence). This CDR3 is built from 13 residues. CDR3 region: CASSLAGPYEQYF. The CDR3, as DNA: TGTGCCAGCAGTTTGGCCGGACCCTACGAGCAGTACTTC.

The V gene is TRBV19, the J gene TRBJ1-5; D is unresolved. Trimming removed 3 bases from V and 7 bases from J, with 13 bases in between. The CDR3 length is 14 residues. Germline values: CDR1 LNHDA, CDR2 SQIVND (reference sequence). Here the CDR3 reads CASSIFGSGQPQHF. The CDR3 coding sequence is TGTGCCAGTAGTATCTTTGGGTCCGGACAGCCCCAGCATTTT.

The rearrangement uses TRBV9 and TRBJ2-7, with TRBD2 as a possible D gene (6 bases). The CDR3 extends over 15 amino acids. CDR1 SGDLS and CDR2 YYNGEE come from the germline V gene. V was trimmed by 2 bases and J by 5 bases, leaving 17 bases between them. CDR3 loop: CASSVSGTVIDEQYF. The CDR3 nucleotides are TGTGCCAGCAGCGTGTCCGGGACTGTCATCGACGAGCAGTACTTC.

The V and J genes are TRBV2 and TRBJ2-1; D perhaps matches TRBD1 (6 bases). Germline-derived CDR1 and CDR2 are SNHLY and FYNNEI. V was trimmed by 4 bases and J by 0 bases, leaving 10 bases between them. CDR3 length: 15 amino acids. The CDR3 loop is CASSATGSSYNEQFF. The DNA for the CDR3 is TGTGCCAGCAGTGCCACAGGGAGCTCCTACAATGAGCAGTTCTTC.

This clone was picked up a small number of times. CDR3: CASSGATGYEQYF. Written as DNA, the CDR3 is TGTGCCAGCAGCGGCGCGACAGGCTACGAGCAGTACTTC. The chain is built from TRBV7-9 and TRBJ2-7; D perhaps matches TRBD1 (6 bases). The CDR3 totals 13 residues. V gave up 5 bases and J gave up 3 bases, with 11 bases separating them. The V gene's germline CDR1 is SEHNR and CDR2 FQNEAQ (reference sequence).

The J gene is TRBJ1-4, the V gene TRBV9; D is undetermined. This CDR3 contains 15 residues. V lost 0 bases and J lost 8, with 14 bases in between. Germline-derived CDR1 and CDR2 are SGDLS and YYNGEE. The chain's CDR3 is CASSVGGPEEEKLFF. The CDR3 DNA reads as TGTGCCAGCAGCGTAGGCGGCCCCGAGGAGGAAAAACTGTTTTTT.